A single sample is the source of the 21 T cell receptor beta chains below, sequenced in a study of T cell responses to AZD1222 COVID-19 vaccine. Profiling relied on immunoSEQ multiplex PCR, and the TCRdb table lists in-frame clones only, not all of them. The sample shows about 100,000 clones, approximately 87% of them seen only once. The specimen comprised peripheral blood, sampled on day 0 of AZD1222 vaccination. These TCRs come from an adult in good health.

The chain combines TRBV27 with TRBJ1-1; maybe TRBD1 (6 bases). The V end lost 1 base, the J end lost 0 bases, and 12 bases lay between the germline ends. This CDR3 has 16 residues. Per the germline V gene, CDR1 is MNHEY and CDR2 is SMNVEV (reference sequence). This CDR3 is CASSLLAWGLNTEAFF. The CDR3 bases are TGTGCCAGCAGTTTATTGGCTTGGGGGCTGAACACTGAAGCTTTCTTT.

The chain combines TRBV18 with TRBJ1-4; D perhaps matches TRBD1 (6 bases). Looked up from germline, CDR1 is KGHSH and CDR2 is LQKENI. This CDR3 is built from 13 residues. V dropped 3 bases and J dropped 10 bases, with 12 bases sitting between them. The chain's CDR3 is CASSPWTEGKLFF. The CDR3, as DNA: TGTGCCAGCTCACCCTGGACAGAGGGAAAACTGTTTTTT.

V and J are TRBV9 and TRBJ1-2, with TRBD1 matching 7 bases. Losses at the gene ends were 3 bases for V and 4 bases for J; bases not matched to a gene: 6. The CDR3 has 14 residues. Germline V gene lookup returns CDR1 SGDLS and CDR2 YYNGEE. As DNA, the CDR3 is TGTGCCAGCAGCGACAGGGGACCGGTCTATGGCTACACCTTC. It encodes CASSDRGPVYGYTF.

The CDR3 region has the DNA TGCAGCGCGTCACCGGGACAACCTAATGAAAAACTGTTTTTT. Amino acid sequence: CSASPGQPNEKLFF. J is TRBJ1-4 and V is TRBV29-1; weak D call: TRBD1 (6 bases). V was shortened by 7 bases and J by 3 bases, with 15 bases between the two germline ends. Germline V gene sequence: CDR1 SQVTM, CDR2 ANQGSEA. This CDR3 is built from 14 residues.

V is TRBV15 and J is TRBJ1-2; perhaps TRBD1 as D (6 bases). The germline gives CDR1 LNHNV, CDR2 YYDKDF (reference sequence). V was clipped by 1 base and J by 5 bases, with 8 bases between them. The CDR3 runs 13 residues. In DNA, the CDR3 is TGTGCCACCAGCAGAGGGCAGGGGTATGGCTACACCTTC. Translating it yields CATSRGQGYGYTF.

The chain uses TRBV9 and TRBJ1-2; possible D gene TRBD1, 6 bases. The CDR3 runs 16 residues. V was shortened by 0 bases and J by 5 bases, with 17 bases between the two germline ends. Looked up from germline, CDR1 is SGDLS and CDR2 is YYNGEE. The CDR3 DNA is TGTGCCAGCAGCGTAGTGCCCGGGGGCGGATATTATGGCTACACCTTC. Amino acids: CASSVVPGGGYYGYTF. Complete variable domain (other parts from reference TRBV9 and TRBJ1-2): DSGVTQTPKHLITATGQRVTLRCSPRSGDLSVYWYQQSLDQGLQFLIQYYNGEERAKGNILERFSAQQFPDLHSELNLSSLELGDSALYFCASSVVPGGGYYGYTFGSGTRLTVV.

This clone was counted a few times. CDR3 nucleotides: TGTGCCAGTAGTATTATGGGGACAGGGCTACTACAGATGCCCCAGCATTTT. This translates into CASSIMGTGLLQMPQHF. The chain recombines TRBV19 with TRBJ1-5; 9 bases align to TRBD1. The V gene end was trimmed by 3 bases and the J gene end by 9 bases; junction bases not matched to a gene: 15. The germline gives CDR1 LNHDA, CDR2 SQIVND (reference sequence). The CDR3 consists of 17 residues.

The chain couples TRBV2 to TRBJ1-1; the match to TRBD1 covers 7 bases. This CDR3 spans 15 amino acids. Losses at the gene ends were 5 bases for V and 6 bases for J; bases not matched to a gene: 12. From germline, CDR1 is SNHLY and CDR2 FYNNEI. The CDR3 is CASSLRGQFASEAFF. As DNA, the CDR3 is TGTGCCAGCAGTTTAAGGGGGCAGTTTGCGTCTGAAGCTTTCTTT.

The chain carries TRBV10-3 and TRBJ2-1; no reliable D call. CDR1 and CDR2 from the germline V gene are ENHRY and SYGVKD. The germline V and J ends were trimmed by 2 bases and 6 bases, with 11 bases remaining between them. The CDR3 runs 14 residues. The CDR3 sequence: CAISENGAANEQFF. The DNA of the CDR3 is TGTGCCATCAGTGAGAACGGAGCAGCCAATGAGCAGTTCTTC.

The chain carries TRBV19 and TRBJ1-4; D might be TRBD1 (5 bases). Germline CDR1 reads LNHDA; CDR2 reads SQIVND (reference sequence). V lost 7 bases and J 7 bases, leaving 13 bases between the germline ends. The CDR3 loop spans 13 amino acids. The CDR3 DNA sequence: TGTGCCAGTACCCCCAGGGAGGGTGAAAAACTGTTTTTT. As protein: CASTPREGEKLFF. Using reference TRBV19 and TRBJ1-4 for the parts outside the CDR3, the full variable domain is DGGITQSPKYLFRKEGQNVTLSCEQNLNHDAMYWYRQDPGQGLRLIYYSQIVNDFQKGDIAEGYSVSREKKESFPLTVTSAQKNPTAFYLCASTPREGEKLFFGSGTQLSVL.

The V gene is TRBV7-2, the J gene TRBJ1-3, with TRBD1 as a possible D gene (6 bases). Trimming pared 5 bases from V and 3 bases from J, leaving 20 bases between. Germline assignment: CDR1 SGHTA and CDR2 FQGNSA. The CDR3 spans 17 residues. The CDR3, as DNA: TGTGCCAGCAGCCCCCGTGAGCGGGGGCGGTATGGAAACACCATATATTTT. Amino acids: CASSPRERGRYGNTIYF.

The chain couples TRBV6-5 to TRBJ2-5, with TRBD1 matching 7 bases. The ends lost 6 bases at V and 1 base at J; junction bases unmatched: 2. CDR3 length: 13 residues. The germline V gene encodes CDR1 MNHEY and CDR2 SVGAGI. The CDR3 DNA follows: TGTGCCAGCAGCCGGGACAGCCAAGAGACCCAGTACTTC. It translates to CASSRDSQETQYF.

The V and J genes are TRBV7-2 and TRBJ1-4; D is perhaps TRBD1 (5 bases). Germline CDR1 and CDR2: SGHTA and FQGNSA. The CDR3 spans 18 residues. V lost 5 bases to trimming and J lost 2 bases, with 21 bases between them. The DNA for the CDR3 is TGTGCCAGCAGCCCTCGGGACCTTAAAAGGGTGACTAATGAAAAACTGTTTTTT. Protein: CASSPRDLKRVTNEKLFF.

V and J are TRBV29-1 and TRBJ2-5; D is possibly TRBD2 (5 bases). CDR1 SQVTM and CDR2 ANQGSEA come from the germline V gene. The V end was cut by 7 bases, the J end by 5 bases, with 8 bases between. There are 10 residues in the CDR3. The CDR3 DNA reads TGCAGCGGAGGGATGGAGACCCAGTACTTC. Translation: CSGGMETQYF.

The chain has TRBV7-2 and TRBJ1-3; TRBD1 matches 8 bases. This CDR3 has 14 residues. Germline V CDR1 and CDR2: SGHTA, FQGNSA. J was trimmed by 4 bases and V by 5 bases; bases with no gene match: 4. As DNA, the CDR3 is TGTGCCAGCAGCCTAAACAGGGGGGGAAACACCATATATTTT. Protein: CASSLNRGGNTIYF.

The chain combines TRBV28 with TRBJ2-1; 7 bases match TRBD2. V lost 5 bases and J lost 1; bases outside the gene matches: 20. The CDR3 covers 20 residues. Germline V gene data show CDR1 as MDHEN and CDR2 as SYDVKM. CDR3 nucleotide sequence: TGTGCCAGCAGTCCTCCGGGAGGTTCGGTCTTAAAGGGTTCCTACAATGAGCAGTTCTTC. Translated: CASSPPGGSVLKGSYNEQFF.

The chain links TRBV11-2 to TRBJ1-1; 8 bases map to TRBD1. This CDR3 is built from 14 residues. Germline V gene sequence: CDR1 SGHAT, CDR2 FQNNGV. V lost 4 bases and J lost 1; bases outside the gene matches: 2. CDR3 nucleotide sequence: TGTGCCAGCAGCTCCGACAGGGGGAACACTGAAGCTTTCTTT. Protein: CASSSDRGNTEAFF.

V usage is TRBV19 and J usage is TRBJ1-6; weak D call: TRBD1 (6 bases). Germline values: CDR1 LNHDA, CDR2 SQIVND (reference sequence). V was cut by 1 base and J by 0 bases, with 19 bases left in between. CDR3 length: 20 amino acids. The CDR3 coding sequence is TGTGCCAGTAGTATAGTGTGGGGGCGCCGCCTAAGCTCCTATAATTCACCCCTCCACTTT. Translated, it gives CASSIVWGRRLSSYNSPLHF.

The chain joins TRBV5-6 to TRBJ1-2; D gene uncertain. CDR1 and CDR2 (germline): SGHDT, YYEEEE. This CDR3 is built from 13 residues. V gave up 3 bases and J gave up 5 bases, with 11 bases separating them. CDR3 DNA: TGTGCCAGCAGCTCGCGACATGTTTATGGCTACACCTTC. Translation: CASSSRHVYGYTF.

The CDR3 loop reads CASSLMWGSSYNEQFF. The CDR3 nucleotides are TGCGCCAGCAGCTTGATGTGGGGGAGCTCCTACAATGAGCAGTTCTTC. This sequence joins TRBV5-1 and TRBJ2-1, with D perhaps given as TRBD1 or TRBD2 (5 bases each). The V end was cut by 1 base, the J end by 0 bases, with 11 bases between. The CDR3 is 16 residues long. The germline gives CDR1 SGHRS, CDR2 YFSETQ.

V is TRBV7-9 and J is TRBJ1-6; no firm D call. The CDR3 consists of 15 residues. Trimming took 0 bases from V and 8 from J, leaving 11 bases between them. Per the germline V gene, CDR1 is SEHNR and CDR2 is FQNEAQ (reference sequence). The chain's CDR3 is CASSLAHGFDSPLHF. In nucleotides, the CDR3 is TGTGCCAGCAGCTTAGCGCACGGATTTGATTCACCCCTCCACTTT.